This T cell receptor beta chain is from a study of response to subunit inactivated influenza vaccine. Broader study findings: There was a suggestion from the authors that each seasonal influenza vaccination recruits few new T cells.

This clonotype has more than one count but fewer than ten. Antigen unknown. TCRdb called the RT-PCR reads again in MiXCR, with one record for every CDR3 protein. Of around 710,000 distinct CDR3 sequences listed, approximately 15% are singletons. This CDR3 spans 15 amino acids. The germline gives CDR1 MDHEN, CDR2 SYDVKM. V dropped 5 bases and J dropped 5; count of bases not matched to a gene: 9. This chain joins TRBV28 and TRBJ1-5; TRBD1 aligns across 7 bases. The material was PBMCs from blood, obtained 14 to 15 days before vaccination. The clonotype originates from a man in his fifties or sixties who received an inactivated influenza vaccine. The CDR3 coding sequence is TGTGCCAGCAGTGCCGGACAGGTCGTTGATCAGCCCCAGCATTTT. As protein: CASSAGQVVDQPQHF.